The table lists the clone carrying this T cell receptor (beta chain) with many counts. This record comes from a study of T cells in Graves' hyperthyroidism and ophthalmopathy. Germline CDR1 and CDR2: SGHTA and FQGNSA. With 1 base removed from V and 3 bases from J, the gap between germline ends came to 10 bases. The CDR3 has 14 amino acids. Template material for amplifying TCR beta CDR3 regions consisted of RNA transcripts. TCR CDR3 regions were first amplified by RT-PCR with HTBI primers. TCRdb fed the multiplex PCR reads into MiXCR, producing one record per CDR3 protein. The sample has approximately 700,000 distinct CDR3 sequences; 45% are singletons.

The chain has TRBV7-2 and TRBJ2-7; D remains ambiguous. The material sequenced was peripheral blood or thyroid tissue (not recorded which). The TCR sequence derives from an adult man with Graves' disease, either hyperthyroidism or ophthalmopathy (not recorded which). CDR3 residues: CASSLVRNYYEQYF. CDR3 DNA: TGTGCCAGCAGCTTAGTTCGCAACTACTACGAGCAGTACTTC.